This T cell receptor beta chain derives from a study of CD8 T cells in ankylosing spondylitis. Study-wide results and caveats: Within peripheral blood, clones linked to disease were CD8+ and relatively rare. Blood of patients with ankylosing spondylitis appeared to be characterized by a TCR beta motif of about eight highly homologous variants.

On this clonotype itself: Its antigen is currently unknown.

V lost 0 bases and J lost 3; bases outside the gene matches: 2. Germline V CDR1 and CDR2: MRHNA, SNTAGT. The CDR3 extends over 16 amino acids. From the 5' RACE reads, TCRdb called clonotypes with MiXCR, one entry per CDR3 protein. The top ten clones hold about 39% of a sample with roughly 220,000 distinct CDR3 sequences, around 20% of them seen once. The source material was blood, either unsorted or a sorted T cell fraction (not recorded which). The chain combines TRBV6-4 with TRBJ2-2, with 9 bases lining up with TRBD1. This TCR was sampled from a male donor with ankylosing spondylitis. The CDR3: CASSDSRQGDTGELFF. For the CDR3, the DNA is TGTGCCAGCAGTGACTCTAGACAGGGGGACACCGGGGAGCTGTTTTTT.